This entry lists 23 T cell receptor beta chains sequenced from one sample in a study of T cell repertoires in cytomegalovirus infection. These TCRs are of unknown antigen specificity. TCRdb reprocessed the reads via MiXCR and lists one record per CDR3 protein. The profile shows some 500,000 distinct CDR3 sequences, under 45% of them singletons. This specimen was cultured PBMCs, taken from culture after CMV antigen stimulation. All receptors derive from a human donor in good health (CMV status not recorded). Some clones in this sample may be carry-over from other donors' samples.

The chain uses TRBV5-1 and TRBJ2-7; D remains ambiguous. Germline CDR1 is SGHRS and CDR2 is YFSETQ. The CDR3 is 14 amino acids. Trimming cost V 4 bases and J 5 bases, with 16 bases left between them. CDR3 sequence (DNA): TGCGCCAGCAGCCAAGGGTCTCTGCCCCACGAGCAGTACTTC. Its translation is CASSQGSLPHEQYF.

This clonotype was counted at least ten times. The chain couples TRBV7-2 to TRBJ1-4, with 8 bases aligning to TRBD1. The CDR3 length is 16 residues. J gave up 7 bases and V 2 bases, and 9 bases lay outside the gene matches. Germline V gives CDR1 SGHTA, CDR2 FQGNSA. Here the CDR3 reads CASSLLGTGGSEKLFF. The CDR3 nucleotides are TGTGCCAGCAGCTTATTAGGTACAGGGGGAAGTGAAAAACTGTTTTTT.

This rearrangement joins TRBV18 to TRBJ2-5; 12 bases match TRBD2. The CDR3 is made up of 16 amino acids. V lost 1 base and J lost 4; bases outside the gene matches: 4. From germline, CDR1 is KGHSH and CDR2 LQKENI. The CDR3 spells CASSPRLAGAGETQYF. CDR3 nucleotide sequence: TGTGCCAGCTCACCACGACTAGCGGGGGCCGGAGAGACCCAGTACTTC.

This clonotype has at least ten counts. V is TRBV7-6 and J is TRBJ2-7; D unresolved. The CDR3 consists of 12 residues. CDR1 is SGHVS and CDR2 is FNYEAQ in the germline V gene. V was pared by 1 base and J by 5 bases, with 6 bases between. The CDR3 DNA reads TGTGCCAGCAGCTTAGTAACAGACGAGCAGTACTTC. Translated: CASSLVTDEQYF.

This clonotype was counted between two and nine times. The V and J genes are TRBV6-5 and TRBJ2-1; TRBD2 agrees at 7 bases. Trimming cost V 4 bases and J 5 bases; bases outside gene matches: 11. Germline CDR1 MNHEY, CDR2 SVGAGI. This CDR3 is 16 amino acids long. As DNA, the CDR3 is TGTGCCAGCAGTTCCTTCGGGAGGATTGCGAACAATGAGCAGTTCTTC. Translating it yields CASSSFGRIANNEQFF.

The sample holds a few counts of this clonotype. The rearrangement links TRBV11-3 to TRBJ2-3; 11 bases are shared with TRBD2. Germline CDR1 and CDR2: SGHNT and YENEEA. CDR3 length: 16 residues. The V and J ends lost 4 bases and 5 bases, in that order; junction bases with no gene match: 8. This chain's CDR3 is CASSSKYGTSGDTQYF. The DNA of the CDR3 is TGTGCCAGCAGCTCAAAATACGGGACTAGCGGAGATACGCAGTATTTT.

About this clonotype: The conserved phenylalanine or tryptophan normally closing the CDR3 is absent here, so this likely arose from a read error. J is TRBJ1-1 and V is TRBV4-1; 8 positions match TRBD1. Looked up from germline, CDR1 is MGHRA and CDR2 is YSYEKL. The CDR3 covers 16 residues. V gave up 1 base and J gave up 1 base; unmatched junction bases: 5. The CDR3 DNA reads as TGCGCCAGCAGCCAAGTAAACAGGGGGACGAACACTGAAGCTTTCTTG. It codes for CASSQVNRGTNTEAFL.

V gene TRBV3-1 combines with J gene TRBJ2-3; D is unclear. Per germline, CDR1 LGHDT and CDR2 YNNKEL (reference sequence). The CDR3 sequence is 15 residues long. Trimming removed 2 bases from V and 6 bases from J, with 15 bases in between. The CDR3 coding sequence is TGTGCCAGCAGCCAAAGAGACTGGCCTCGGGATACGCAGTATTTT. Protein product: CASSQRDWPRDTQYF.

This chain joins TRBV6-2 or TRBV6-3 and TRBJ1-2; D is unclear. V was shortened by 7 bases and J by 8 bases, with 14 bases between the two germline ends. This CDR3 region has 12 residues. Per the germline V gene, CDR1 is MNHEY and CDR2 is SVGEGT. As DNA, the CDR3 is TGTGCCAGCAAAGCCGGGAACCAAGGCTACACCTTC. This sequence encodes CASKAGNQGYTF.

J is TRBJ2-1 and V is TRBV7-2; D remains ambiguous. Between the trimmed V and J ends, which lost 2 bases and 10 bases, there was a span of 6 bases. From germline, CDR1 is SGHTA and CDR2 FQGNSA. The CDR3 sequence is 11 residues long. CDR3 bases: TGTGCCAGCAGCTTATATGAGGAGCAGTTCTTC. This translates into CASSLYEEQFF.

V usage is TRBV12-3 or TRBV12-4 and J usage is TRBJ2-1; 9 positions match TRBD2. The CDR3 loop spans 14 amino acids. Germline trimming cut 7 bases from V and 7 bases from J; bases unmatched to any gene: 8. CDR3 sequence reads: CASIRREGINEQFF. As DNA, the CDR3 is TGTGCCAGCATCCGGCGGGAGGGTATTAATGAGCAGTTCTTC.

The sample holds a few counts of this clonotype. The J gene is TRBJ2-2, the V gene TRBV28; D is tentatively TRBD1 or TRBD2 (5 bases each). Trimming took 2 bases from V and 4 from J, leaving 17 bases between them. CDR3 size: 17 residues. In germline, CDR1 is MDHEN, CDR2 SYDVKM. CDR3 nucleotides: TGTGCCAGCAGTTTAAGCTTGTGGGGCGCGGGCACCGGGGAGCTGTTTTTT. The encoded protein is CASSLSLWGAGTGELFF.

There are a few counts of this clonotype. The CDR3 sequence is CASSSPPGQGYNSPLHF. The CDR3 nucleotides are TGTGCCAGCAGCTCCCCCCCCGGACAGGGATATAATTCACCCCTCCACTTT. J is TRBJ1-6 and V is TRBV7-9; 8 positions agree with TRBD1. Trimming cost V 4 bases and J 4 bases; bases outside gene matches: 9. Germline V lookup: CDR1 SEHNR, CDR2 FQNEAQ (reference sequence). The CDR3 is 17 residues long.

For the CDR3, the DNA is TGTGCCAGCACCCGACCGAGCCGCCAGGTCCCAGATACGCAGTATTTT. Protein product: CASTRPSRQVPDTQYF. The chain recombines TRBV27 with TRBJ2-3; D ambiguous. Germline lookup yields CDR1 MNHEY and CDR2 SMNVEV (reference sequence). This CDR3 is 16 amino acids long. V was clipped by 7 bases and J by 4 bases, with 21 bases between them.

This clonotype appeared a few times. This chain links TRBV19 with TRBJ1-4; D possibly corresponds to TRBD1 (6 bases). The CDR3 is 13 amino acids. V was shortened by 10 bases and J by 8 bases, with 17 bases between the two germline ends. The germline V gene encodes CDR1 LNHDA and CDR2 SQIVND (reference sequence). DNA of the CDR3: TGTGCCACAATTTCACAGGGATGGGAAAAACTGTTTTTT. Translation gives CATISQGWEKLFF.

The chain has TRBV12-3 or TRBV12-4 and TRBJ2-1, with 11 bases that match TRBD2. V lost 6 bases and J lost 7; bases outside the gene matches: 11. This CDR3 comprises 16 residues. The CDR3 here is CASSPSRLAGGNEQFF. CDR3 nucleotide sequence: TGTGCCAGCAGCCCCTCCAGGCTAGCGGGAGGTAATGAGCAGTTCTTC.

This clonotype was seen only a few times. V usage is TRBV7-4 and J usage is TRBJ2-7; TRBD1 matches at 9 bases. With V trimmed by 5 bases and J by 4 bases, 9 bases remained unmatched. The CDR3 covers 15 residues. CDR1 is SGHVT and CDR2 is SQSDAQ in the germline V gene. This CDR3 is CASSHGQGPEYEQYF. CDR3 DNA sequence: TGTGCCAGCAGCCATGGACAGGGGCCGGAGTACGAGCAGTACTTC.

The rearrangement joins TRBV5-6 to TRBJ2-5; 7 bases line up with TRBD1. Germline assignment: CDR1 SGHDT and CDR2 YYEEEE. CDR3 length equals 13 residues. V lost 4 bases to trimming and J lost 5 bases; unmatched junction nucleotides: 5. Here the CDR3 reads CASSNRGSETQYF. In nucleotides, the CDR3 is TGTGCCAGCAGCAACAGGGGATCGGAGACCCAGTACTTC.

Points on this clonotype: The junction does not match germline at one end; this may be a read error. The CDR3 region is CASSSSDRGNSPLHF. In nucleotides, the CDR3 is TGTGCCAGCAGCTCCTCGGACAGGGGGAACTCACCCCTCCACTTT. V and J are TRBV5-3 and TRBJ1-6, with 10 positions matching TRBD1. TRBV5-3 is reported as an ORF; its role is uncertain. CDR3 length equals 15 residues.

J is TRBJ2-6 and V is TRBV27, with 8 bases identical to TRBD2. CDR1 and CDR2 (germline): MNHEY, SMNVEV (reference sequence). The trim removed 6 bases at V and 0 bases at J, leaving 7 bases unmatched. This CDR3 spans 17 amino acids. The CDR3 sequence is CASSLLAVDSGANVLTF. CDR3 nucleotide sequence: TGTGCCAGCAGCCTACTAGCGGTCGACTCTGGGGCCAACGTCCTGACTTTC. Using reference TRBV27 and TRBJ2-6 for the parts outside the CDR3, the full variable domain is EAQVTQNPRYLITVTGKKLTVTCSQNMNHEYMSWYRQDPGLGLRQIYYSMNVEVTDKGDVPEGYKVSRKEKRNFPLILESPSPNQTSLYFCASSLLAVDSGANVLTFGAGSRLTVL.

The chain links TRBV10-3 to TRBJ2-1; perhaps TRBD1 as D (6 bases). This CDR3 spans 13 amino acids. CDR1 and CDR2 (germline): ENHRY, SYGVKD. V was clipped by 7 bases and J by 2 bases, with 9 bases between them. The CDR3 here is CAITTGTYNEQFF. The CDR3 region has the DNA TGTGCCATCACGACAGGTACCTACAATGAGCAGTTCTTC.

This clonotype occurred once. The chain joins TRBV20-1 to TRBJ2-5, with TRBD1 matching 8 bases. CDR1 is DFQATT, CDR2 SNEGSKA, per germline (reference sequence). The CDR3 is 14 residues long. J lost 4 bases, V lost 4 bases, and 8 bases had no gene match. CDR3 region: CSAKNAGGRETQYF. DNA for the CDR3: TGCAGTGCTAAAAACGCAGGGGGCCGAGAGACCCAGTACTTC.

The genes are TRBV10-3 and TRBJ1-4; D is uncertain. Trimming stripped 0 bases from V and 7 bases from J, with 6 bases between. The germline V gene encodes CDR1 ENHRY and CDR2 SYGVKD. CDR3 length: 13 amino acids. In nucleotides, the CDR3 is TGTGCCATCAGTGAGTCAAAGGGTGAAAAACTGTTTTTT. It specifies CAISESKGEKLFF.